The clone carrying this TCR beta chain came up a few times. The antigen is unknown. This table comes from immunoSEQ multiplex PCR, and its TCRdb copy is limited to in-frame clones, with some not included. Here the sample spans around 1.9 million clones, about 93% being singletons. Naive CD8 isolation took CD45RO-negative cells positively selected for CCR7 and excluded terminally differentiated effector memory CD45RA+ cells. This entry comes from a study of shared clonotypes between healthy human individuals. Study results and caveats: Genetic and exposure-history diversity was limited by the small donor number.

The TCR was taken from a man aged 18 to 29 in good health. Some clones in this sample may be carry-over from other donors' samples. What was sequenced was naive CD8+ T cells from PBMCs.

CDR3 protein: CASRPGRTGELFF. Written as DNA, the CDR3 is TGTGCCAGCAGGCCTGGACGGACCGGGGAGCTGTTTTTT. V and J are TRBV27 and TRBJ2-2; D is ambiguous. Deletions cut 6 bases from V and 5 bases from J, with 10 bases between. Germline assignment: CDR1 MNHEY and CDR2 SMNVEV (reference sequence). The CDR3 totals 13 residues.